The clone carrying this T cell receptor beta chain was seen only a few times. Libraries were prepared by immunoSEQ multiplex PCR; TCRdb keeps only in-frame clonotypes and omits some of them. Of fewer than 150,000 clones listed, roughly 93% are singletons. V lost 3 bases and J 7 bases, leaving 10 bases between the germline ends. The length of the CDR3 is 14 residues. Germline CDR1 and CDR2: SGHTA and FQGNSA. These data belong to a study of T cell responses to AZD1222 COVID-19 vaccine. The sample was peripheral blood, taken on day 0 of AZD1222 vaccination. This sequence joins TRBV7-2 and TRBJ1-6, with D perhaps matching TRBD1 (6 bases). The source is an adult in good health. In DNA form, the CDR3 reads TGTGCCAGCAGCTTCTCGGACAGAAATTCACCCCTCCACTTT. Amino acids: CASSFSDRNSPLHF.